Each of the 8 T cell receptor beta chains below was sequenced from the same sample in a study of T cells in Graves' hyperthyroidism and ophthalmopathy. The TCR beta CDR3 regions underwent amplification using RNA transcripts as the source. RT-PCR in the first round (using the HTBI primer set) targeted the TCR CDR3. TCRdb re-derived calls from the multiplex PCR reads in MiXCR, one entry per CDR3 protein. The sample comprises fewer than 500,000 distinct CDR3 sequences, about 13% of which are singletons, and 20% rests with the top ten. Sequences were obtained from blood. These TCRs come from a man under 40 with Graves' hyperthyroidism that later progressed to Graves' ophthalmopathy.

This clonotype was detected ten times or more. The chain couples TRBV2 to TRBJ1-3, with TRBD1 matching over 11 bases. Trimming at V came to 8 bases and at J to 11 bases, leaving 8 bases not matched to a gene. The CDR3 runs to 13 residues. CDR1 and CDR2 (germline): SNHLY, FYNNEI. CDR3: CASRDRGFNPIYF. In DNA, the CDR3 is TGTGCCAGCCGGGACAGGGGGTTTAATCCCATATATTTT.

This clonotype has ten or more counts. In DNA form, the CDR3 reads TGTGCCAGCAGTTCCCCAGCCCAGGGTGCTTTCTTT. Its translation is CASSSPAQGAFF. The genes are TRBV6-1 and TRBJ1-1, with D possibly being TRBD1 (5 bases). CDR1 is MNHNS, CDR2 SASEGT, per germline. Trimming shortened V by 5 bases and J by 11 bases, and 15 bases separated the two germline ends. The CDR3 is made up of 12 amino acids.

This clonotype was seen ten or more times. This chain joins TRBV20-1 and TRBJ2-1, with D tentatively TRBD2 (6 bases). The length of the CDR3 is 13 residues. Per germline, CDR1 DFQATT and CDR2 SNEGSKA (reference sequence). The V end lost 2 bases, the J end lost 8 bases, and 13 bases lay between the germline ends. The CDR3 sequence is CSARLARFHEQFF. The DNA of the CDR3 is TGCAGTGCTAGACTAGCGAGGTTCCATGAGCAGTTCTTC.

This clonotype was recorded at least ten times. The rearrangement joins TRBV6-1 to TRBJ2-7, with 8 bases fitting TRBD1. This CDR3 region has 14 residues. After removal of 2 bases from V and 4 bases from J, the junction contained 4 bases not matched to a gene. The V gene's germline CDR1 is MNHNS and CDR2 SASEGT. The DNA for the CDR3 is TGTGCCAGCAGTGAAAGGACAGGGCCATACGAGCAGTACTTC. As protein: CASSERTGPYEQYF.

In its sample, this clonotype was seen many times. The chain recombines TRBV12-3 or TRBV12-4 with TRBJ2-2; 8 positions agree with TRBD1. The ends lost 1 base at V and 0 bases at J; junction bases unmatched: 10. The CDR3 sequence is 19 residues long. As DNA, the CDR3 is TGTGCCAGCAGTTTAGAATTCCCGGACAGGGCTTCGAACACCGGGGAGCTGTTTTTT. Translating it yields CASSLEFPDRASNTGELFF.

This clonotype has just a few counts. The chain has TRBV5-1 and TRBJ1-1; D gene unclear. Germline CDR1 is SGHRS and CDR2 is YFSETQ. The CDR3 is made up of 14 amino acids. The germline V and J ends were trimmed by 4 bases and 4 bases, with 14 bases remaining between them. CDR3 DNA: TGCGCCAGCAGCCCCGCGGGGTTCAGCACTGAAGCTTTCTTT. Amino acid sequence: CASSPAGFSTEAFF.

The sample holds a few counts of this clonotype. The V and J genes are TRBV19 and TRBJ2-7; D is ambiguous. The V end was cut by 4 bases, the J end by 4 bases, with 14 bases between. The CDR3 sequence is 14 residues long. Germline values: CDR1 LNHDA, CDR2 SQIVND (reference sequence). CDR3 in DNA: TGTGCCAGTAGTACCCTACGACCGGTATACGAGCAGTACTTC. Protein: CASSTLRPVYEQYF.

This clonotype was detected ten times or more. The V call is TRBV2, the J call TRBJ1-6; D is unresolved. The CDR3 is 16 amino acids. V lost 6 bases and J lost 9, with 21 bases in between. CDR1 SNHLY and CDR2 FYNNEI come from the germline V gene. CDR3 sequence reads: CASSQTRTGVGSPLHF. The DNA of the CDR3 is TGTGCCAGCAGCCAAACCAGGACTGGAGTTGGTTCACCCCTCCACTTT.